The following is a TCR beta chain sequence with its context. The primer mix had 60 Vbeta and 13 Jbeta primers. Here immunoSEQ multiplex PCR was the method, and the copy in TCRdb shows in-frame clones only, minus some. This sample yields roughly 160,000 clones, of which approximately 80% are seen a single time; around 13% belongs to the top ten. The entry originates in a study of cytomegalovirus exposure and HLA in healthy donors. V shed 8 bases and J 5 bases; nucleotides not matched to a gene: 8. This CDR3 is built from 13 residues. The germline CDR1 and CDR2 sequences are MNHNS and SASEGT. The sequenced sample was PBMCs. The clonotype comes from a woman aged 50 to 60 in good health and CMV-seronegative. J is TRBJ1-1 and V is TRBV6-1; 7 nucleotides match TRBD1. The CDR3 nucleotides read TGTGCCAGCCTTGACAGGGTAGTAACTGAAGCTTTCTTT. Its protein is CASLDRVVTEAFF.